Sequencing of this TCR beta chain was carried out in a study of blood T cell repertoires in COVID-19. The data were produced by immunoSEQ multiplex PCR, yet TCRdb's version contains in-frame clones alone and is incomplete. The sample records about 220,000 clones, about four fifths being singletons. Germline CDR1 LNHDA, CDR2 SQIVND (reference sequence). V was shortened by 9 bases and J by 5 bases, with 17 bases between the two germline ends. The CDR3 has 13 amino acids. In its sample, this clone was seen a few times. Sequencing used PBMCs or T cells enriched from blood (not recorded which). V and J are TRBV19 and TRBJ2-7; D is unclear. The clonotype comes from a woman between 45 and 60 years old who had been exposed to COVID-19. The CDR3 reads CASSKRRSNEQYF. As DNA, the CDR3 is TGTGCCAGCTCCAAGCGCCGGAGCAACGAGCAGTACTTC.